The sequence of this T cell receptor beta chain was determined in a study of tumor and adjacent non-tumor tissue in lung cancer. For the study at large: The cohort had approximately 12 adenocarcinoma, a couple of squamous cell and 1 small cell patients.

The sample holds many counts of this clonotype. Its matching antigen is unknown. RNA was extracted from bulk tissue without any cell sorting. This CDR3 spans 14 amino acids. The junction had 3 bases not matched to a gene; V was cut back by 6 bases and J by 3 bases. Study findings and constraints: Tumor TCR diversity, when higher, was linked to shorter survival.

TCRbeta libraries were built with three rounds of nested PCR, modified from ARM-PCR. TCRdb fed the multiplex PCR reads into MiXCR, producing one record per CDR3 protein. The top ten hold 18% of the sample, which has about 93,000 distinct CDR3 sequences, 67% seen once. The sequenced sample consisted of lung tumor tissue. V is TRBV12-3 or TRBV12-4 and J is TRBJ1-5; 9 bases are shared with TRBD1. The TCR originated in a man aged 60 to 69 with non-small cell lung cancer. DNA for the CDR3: TGTGCCAGCAGACAGGGGGCGACCAATCAGCCCCAGCATTTT. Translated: CASRQGATNQPQHF.